This TCR beta chain was identified in a study of cytomegalovirus exposure and HLA in healthy donors. PCR used 60 Vbeta primers and 13 Jbeta primers. The data were produced by immunoSEQ multiplex PCR, yet TCRdb's version contains in-frame clones alone and is incomplete. Among roughly 98,000 clones listed, approximately 72% were seen once. There are 11 residues in the CDR3. The V end lost 8 bases, the J end lost 9 bases, and 8 bases lay between the germline ends. The chain couples TRBV23-1 to TRBJ1-6; D gene unclear. TRBV23-1 is identified as an open reading frame with a role that is uncertain. The sample consisted of PBMCs. This TCR was recovered from a man aged 18 to 30 in good health and CMV-seropositive. As DNA, the CDR3 is TGCGCCAGCCCCCTCCCTTCACCCCTCCACTTT. Amino acids: CASPLPSPLHF.